This T cell receptor beta chain was sequenced during a study of T cells in Graves' hyperthyroidism and ophthalmopathy. Regarding the study as a whole: For ophthalmopathy, model prediction preceded onset by a median about 6.2 months. Blood also showed most of the thyroid clonotypes that were expanded above 0.001.

The table lists this clonotype with a few counts. Antigen: not known. Germline trimming cut 4 bases from V and 1 base from J; bases unmatched to any gene: 4. CDR3 size: 15 residues. Looked up from germline, CDR1 is SGDLS and CDR2 is YYNGEE. Cells are PBMCs isolated from over 7.5 ml of fresh blood. Using RNA transcripts as the source, TCR beta CDR3 regions were amplified. HTBI primers drove first-round RT-PCR of the TCR CDR3. Using its own MiXCR run on the multiplex PCR reads, TCRdb lists one record per CDR3 protein. The sample yields under 650,000 distinct CDR3 sequences, roughly 17% seen once. V gene TRBV9 combines with J gene TRBJ2-5, with 10 bases that match TRBD2. Sequenced input: blood. The sequence came from a woman aged 25 to 39 with Graves' hyperthyroidism. The CDR3 loop reads CASSIAGGFQETQYF. CDR3 nucleotides: TGTGCCAGCAGCATAGCGGGAGGATTCCAAGAGACCCAGTACTTC. The full variable domain, its missing parts supplied by reference TRBV9 and TRBJ2-5, is DSGVTQTPKHLITATGQRVTLRCSPRSGDLSVYWYQQSLDQGLQFLIQYYNGEERAKGNILERFSAQQFPDLHSELNLSSLELGDSALYFCASSIAGGFQETQYFGPGTRLLVL.